This paragraph reports one TCR beta chain. Its antigen is still unknown. The data belong to a study of a mutant IDH1 vaccine in newly diagnosed glioma. The CDR3 has 11 residues. Sample time point: week 11, during vaccination. Alongside topical imiquimod, each dose of vaccine comprised 300 ug of mutant IDH1 20-mer peptide. Here immunoSEQ multiplex PCR was the method, and the copy in TCRdb shows in-frame clones only, minus some. The table has 55,000 to 70,000 clones, about 89% seen once. The receptor was derived from a man aged 40-49 years with glioma. The sequencing used PBMCs, collected from a glioma patient whose treatment included an IDH1 peptide vaccine. This chain uses TRBV21-1 with TRBJ2-1; TRBD2, the D gene given by the table, was not confirmed from the DNA. TRBV21-1 is a documented pseudogene. The CDR3 protein is CASTRFNEQFF. CDR3 coding DNA: TGTGCCAGCACCCGTTTTAATGAGCAGTTCTTC.